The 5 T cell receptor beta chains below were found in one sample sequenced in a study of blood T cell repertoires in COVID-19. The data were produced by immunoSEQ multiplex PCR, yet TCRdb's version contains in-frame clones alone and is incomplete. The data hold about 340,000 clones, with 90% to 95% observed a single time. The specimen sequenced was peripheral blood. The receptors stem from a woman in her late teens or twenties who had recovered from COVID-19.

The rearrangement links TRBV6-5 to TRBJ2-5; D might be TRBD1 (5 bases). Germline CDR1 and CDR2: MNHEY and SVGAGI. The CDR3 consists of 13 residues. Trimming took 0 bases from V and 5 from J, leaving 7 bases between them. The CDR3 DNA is TGTGCCAGCAGTTACTCGAAGGGGGAGACCCAGTACTTC. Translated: CASSYSKGETQYF.

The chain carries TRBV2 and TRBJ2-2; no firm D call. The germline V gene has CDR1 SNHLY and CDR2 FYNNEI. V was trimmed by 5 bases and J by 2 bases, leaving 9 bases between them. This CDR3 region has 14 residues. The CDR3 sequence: CASSFSRNTGELFF. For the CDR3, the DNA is TGTGCCAGCAGTTTTAGCAGAAACACCGGGGAGCTGTTTTTT.

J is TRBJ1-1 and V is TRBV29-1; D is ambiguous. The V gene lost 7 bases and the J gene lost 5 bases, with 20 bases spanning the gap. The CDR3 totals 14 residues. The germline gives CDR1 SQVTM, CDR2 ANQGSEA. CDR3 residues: CSGRSGDVGTEAFF. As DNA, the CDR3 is TGCAGCGGCCGATCCGGGGATGTGGGGACTGAAGCTTTCTTT.

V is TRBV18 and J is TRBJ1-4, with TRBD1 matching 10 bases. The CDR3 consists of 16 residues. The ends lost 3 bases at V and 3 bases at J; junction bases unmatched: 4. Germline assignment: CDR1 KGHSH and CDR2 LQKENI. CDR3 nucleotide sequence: TGTGCCAGCTCACCGACAGGGGGCTCGGCTAATGAAAAACTGTTTTTT. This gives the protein CASSPTGGSANEKLFF. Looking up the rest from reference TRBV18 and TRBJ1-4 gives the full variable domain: NAGVMQNPRHLVRRRGQEARLRCSPMKGHSHVYWYRQLPEEGLKFMVYLQKENIIDESGMPKERFSAEFPKEGPSILRIQQVVRGDSAAYFCASSPTGGSANEKLFFGSGTQLSVL.

The CDR3 DNA is TGTGCCATCAGATCCGGGACAGGGGCGGACAATGAGCAGTTCTTC. It is translated as CAIRSGTGADNEQFF. The chain links TRBV10-3 to TRBJ2-1, with TRBD1 matching over 10 bases. V trimming: 6 bases; J trimming: 5 bases; junction bases outside the gene matches: 7. The CDR3 contains 15 residues. The germline V gene encodes CDR1 ENHRY and CDR2 SYGVKD.